This TCR beta chain came from a study of graft-versus-host responses after intestinal transplantation. Trimming took 4 bases from V and 1 from J, leaving 20 bases between them. The CDR3 is 18 amino acids. Germline loops: CDR1 MDHEN, CDR2 SYDVKM. The method was immunoSEQ multiplex PCR; TCRdb's version includes in-frame clones alone and lacks a portion of them. The top ten hold about 1.5% of the sample, which has 90,000 to 100,000 clones, more than 70% seen once. This material consisted of PBMCs, taken 255 days after intestinal transplant. This TCR was sampled from a human patient who received an intestinal transplant, so some T cells may come from the graft donor. The chain recombines TRBV28 with TRBJ1-3, with D maybe TRBD1 (6 bases). The CDR3 loop reads CASSYLWDTRPSGNTIYF. The CDR3 region has the DNA TGTGCCAGCAGTTACCTCTGGGACACAAGACCATCTGGAAACACCATATATTTT.